This TCR beta chain was captured by sequencing in a study of identical twins (TCRdb year 2016). Regarding the complete study: To test whether fetal clonotypes persist, the study used deep sequencing on TCR alpha and beta repertoires from monozygotic twins, unrelated adults of various ages, and cord blood. To rule out contamination, the twin experiments were replicated at different times with different library preparation protocols.

Library construction relied on 5' RACE. TCRdb names Illumina HiSeq 2000 as the instrument used. Template switching introduced a universal primer binding site; the final cDNA contained a unique molecular identifier, enabling accurate counting of TCR cDNA molecules. Specific primers in the conserved constant-segment region were used to synthesize first-strand cDNA for the TCR alpha and beta chains. Each cDNA library was double barcoded, with a SMART-Mk sample barcode plus Illumina barcodes, to control for contamination. TruSeq adapter sequences along with Illumina sample barcodes were introduced in two successive PCR steps. The TCR alpha and beta cDNA libraries were sequenced on the Illumina HiSeq platform using custom primers. On the study's bioinformatics: MiGEC was used to process raw reads and extract unique molecular identifiers, and MiXCR was used to find CDR3 positions. For each individual, recombination models were inferred using an EM algorithm with the repgenHMM and IGoR tools. The analysis of shared clonotypes was done with the tcR package in R, with sharing normalized by the product of cloneset sizes. To study raw recombination free of thymic and clonal selection effects, out-of-frame nonproductive sequences were analyzed. TCRdb cleaned the public reads at Q25 with fastp, built clones with MiXCR and kept in-frame beta chains. Rows matching on CDR3 protein sequence are summarized as one entry with the most common DNA and genes. The authors' filters were not applied to this entry. This sample lists 500,000 to 700,000 distinct CDR3 sequences; roughly 7.1% were detected once. In total, the top ten clones hold 1.6% of the sample.

Only healthy Caucasian donors were included. The twin cohort consisted of three pairs of female monozygotic twins, all aged about 18 to 29 years. Peripheral blood mononuclear cells were used as the source from which RNA for TCR libraries was isolated. This clonotype was seen more than once but under ten times. Its recognized antigen is unknown. No base-level quality is on record; no much larger clone is a single base apart. Findings and caveats that apply to the study as a whole: Zero-insertion analyses could be partly confounded by invariant T cells such as MAIT and iNKT, though diverse VJ usage argued against such confounding for most clonotypes. Because the same donors could not be followed over many years, the conclusions relied on cross-sectional statistical analysis. Fewer insertions were carried by abundant cord blood beta clonotypes, a similar but weaker trend appeared in young adult naive repertoires, and no such trend appeared in memory repertoires. Excess twin sharing in beta out-of-frame sequences was weaker because fewer shared sequences lowered the signal-to-noise ratio. Recombination models systematically underestimated out-of-frame TCR alpha sharing in monozygotic twins but agreed with sharing between unrelated individuals. Out-of-frame TCR alpha sequences shared between twins showed an excess of low generation-probability sequences compared with coincidental sharing between unrelated individuals.

The sample also formed part of further work on yellow fever vaccine responses in identical twins. The second study, in turn, reports: According to the authors, the vaccine-induced T cell response in identical twins seemed to be partly convergent and partly specific to each individual. The study precisely tracked vaccine-responding T cell clones in identical twins.

The clonotype originates from a woman aged 18 to 35 in good health. The specimen was PBMCs.

The CDR3 amino acid sequence is: CSALSGAMDQPQHF. The DNA sequence reads TGCAGTGCCTTAAGCGGGGCAATGGATCAGCCCCAGCATTTT. Recombination joined TRBV20-1 with TRBJ1-5, and perhaps TRBD1 as D gene, on 5 matching bases. V is reduced by 6 bases and J by 5 bases, leaving a spacing of 17 bases between them. CDR1 and CDR2 are drawn from the germline V gene (reference sequence): DFQATT, SNEGSKA. The CDR3 starts with the cysteine, ends with the phenylalanine, and has 14 residues. The DNA shown is the 42-base CDR3, in frame from base 1.